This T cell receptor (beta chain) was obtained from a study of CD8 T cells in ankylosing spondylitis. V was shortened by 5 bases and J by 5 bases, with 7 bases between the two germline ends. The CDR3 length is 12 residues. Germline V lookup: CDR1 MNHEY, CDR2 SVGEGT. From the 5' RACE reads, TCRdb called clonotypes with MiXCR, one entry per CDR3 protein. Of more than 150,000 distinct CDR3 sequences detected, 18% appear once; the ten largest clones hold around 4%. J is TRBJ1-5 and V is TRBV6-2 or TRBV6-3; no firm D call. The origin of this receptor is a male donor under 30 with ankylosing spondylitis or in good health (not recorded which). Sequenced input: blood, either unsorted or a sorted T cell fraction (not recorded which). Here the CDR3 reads CASSQTYQPQHF. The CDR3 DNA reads TGTGCCAGCAGTCAGACGTATCAGCCCCAGCATTTT.